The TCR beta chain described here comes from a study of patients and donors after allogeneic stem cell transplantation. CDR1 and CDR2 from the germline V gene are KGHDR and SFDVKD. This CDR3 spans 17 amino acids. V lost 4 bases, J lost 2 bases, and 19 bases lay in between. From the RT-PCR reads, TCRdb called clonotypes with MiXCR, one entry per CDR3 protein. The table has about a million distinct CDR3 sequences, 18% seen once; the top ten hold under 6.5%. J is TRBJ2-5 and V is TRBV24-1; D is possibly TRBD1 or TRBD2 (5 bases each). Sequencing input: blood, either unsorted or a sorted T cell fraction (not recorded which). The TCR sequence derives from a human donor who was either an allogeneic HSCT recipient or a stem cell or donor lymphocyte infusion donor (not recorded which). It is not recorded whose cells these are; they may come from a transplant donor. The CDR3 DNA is TGTGCCACCAGTGACCCCGGGGAAGGGGCGATGCAAGAGACCCAGTACTTC. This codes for CATSDPGEGAMQETQYF.